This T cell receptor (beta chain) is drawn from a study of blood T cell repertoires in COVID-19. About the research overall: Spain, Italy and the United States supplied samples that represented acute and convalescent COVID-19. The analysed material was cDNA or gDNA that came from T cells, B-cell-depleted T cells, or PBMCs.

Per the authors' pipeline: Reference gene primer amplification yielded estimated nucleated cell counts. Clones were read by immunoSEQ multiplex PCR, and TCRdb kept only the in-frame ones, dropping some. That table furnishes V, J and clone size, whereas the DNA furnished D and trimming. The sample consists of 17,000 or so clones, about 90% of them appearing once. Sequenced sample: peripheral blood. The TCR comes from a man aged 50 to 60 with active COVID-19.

The DNA of the CDR3 is TGTGCCAGCAGCGAGGGTCCATTGGACTCTGAAGCTTTCTTT. Protein: CASSEGPLDSEAFF. The genes are TRBV9 and TRBJ1-1; D is unresolved. The CDR3 is 14 amino acids. The V end lost 3 bases, the J end lost 6 bases, and 15 bases lay between the germline ends. The V gene's germline CDR1 is SGDLS and CDR2 YYNGEE.